Listed below are T cell receptor beta chains from one sample, sequenced in a study of cytomegalovirus exposure and HLA in healthy donors. The table came from immunoSEQ multiplex PCR; TCRdb's copy has only in-frame clones and leaves some out. The table lists about 160,000 clones, roughly 80% of them singletons. The sequenced sample consisted of PBMCs. These receptors were obtained from a male donor in good health and CMV-seropositive. Both conserved end residues are part of each CDR3. D genes are given only for firm matches. A clone size is listed for some rows: how often the clone was seen (once, few, many), or a class if it is expanded.

v_gene	len	d_gene	j_gene	abundance	CDR3nt	CDR3aa
TRBV10-1	12	.	TRBJ1-1	.	TGCGCCAGCAGTACCCAGGGGACTGAAGCTTTCTTT	CASSTQGTEAFF
TRBV28	15	TRBD2	TRBJ2-5	few	TGTGCCAGCAGCCGGGGACTACAGGTACAAGAGACCCAGTACTTC	CASSRGLQVQETQYF
TRBV18	14	.	TRBJ2-7	few	TGTGCCAGCTCCCGAGGGACTGGGTCCTACGAGCAGTACTTC	CASSRGTGSYEQYF
TRBV28	12	.	TRBJ1-1	.	TGTGCCAGCAGTATTGGACAGAGAGAAGCTTTCTTT	CASSIGQREAFF
TRBV7-9	14	TRBD2	TRBJ2-7	.	TGTGCCAGCAGCCTAGATGGGGGGGCCTACGAGCAGTACTTC	CASSLDGGAYEQYF
TRBV30	12	.	TRBJ1-5	.	TGTGCCTGGACAAGCGGCAATCAGCCCCAGCATTTT	CAWTSGNQPQHF
TRBV5-1	15	.	TRBJ1-2	.	TGCGCCAGCAGCTTGGGGGCGACCAATAACTATGGCTACACCTTC	CASSLGATNNYGYTF
TRBV7-2	17	TRBD1	TRBJ2-3	once	TGTGCCAGCAGCTTAGTTAGTTTGGGACAGGGGCCAGATACGCAGTATTTT	CASSLVSLGQGPDTQYF
TRBV30	13	.	TRBJ2-3	.	TGTGCCTTTAGGCGGGGTCGAACAGATACGCAGTATTTT	CAFRRGRTDTQYF
TRBV28	13	.	TRBJ2-3	once	TGTGCCAGCAGGTCAGTTAGCACAGATACGCAGTATTTT	CASRSVSTDTQYF
TRBV18	15	.	TRBJ2-3	.	TGTGCCAGCTCACCTCAGGGGATCCGGCCAGATACGCAGTATTTT	CASSPQGIRPDTQYF
TRBV5-1	15	.	TRBJ1-4	.	TGCGCCAGCAGCTTGTCGTCAGGGATTAATGAAAAACTGTTTTTT	CASSLSSGINEKLFF
TRBV19	13	TRBD1	TRBJ1-6	few	TGTGCCAGTAGTGGGACAGGGGAATCACCCCTCCACTTT	CASSGTGESPLHF
TRBV14	17	.	TRBJ2-3	.	TGTGCCAGCAGCCAAGGAGCCGACTGGCCCACAACAGATACGCAGTATTTT	CASSQGADWPTTDTQYF
TRBV11-3	18	.	TRBJ2-2	few	TGTGCCAGCAGCTTAGATCGAAGACACAGGGCGAACACCGGGGAGCTGTTTTTT	CASSLDRRHRANTGELFF
TRBV7-9	16	TRBD2	TRBJ2-2	.	TGTGCCAGCAGCCCGGGACTAGCCCTAGGGACCGGGGAGCTGTTTTTT	CASSPGLALGTGELFF
TRBV11-2	15	.	TRBJ2-2	.	TGTGCCAGCAGCAAACGGGACATTGTCGCCGGGGAGCTGTTTTTT	CASSKRDIVAGELFF
TRBV7-2	16	.	TRBJ1-4	.	TGTGCCAGCAGCTTAGATTCGACCAGGGGAGGGGAAAAACTGTTTTTT	CASSLDSTRGGEKLFF
TRBV7-2	15	TRBD2	TRBJ2-2	.	TGTGCCTCCACTGCGGGACTAATGAACACCGGGGAGCTGTTTTTT	CASTAGLMNTGELFF
TRBV5-6	13	.	TRBJ2-1	.	TGTGCCAGCAGCGCCCGGACTACCAATGAGCAGTTCTTC	CASSARTTNEQFF
TRBV28	14	.	TRBJ1-2	.	TGTGCCAGCAGTTCAGCGACTTGGAGTGGTGGCTACACCTTC	CASSSATWSGGYTF
TRBV20-1	11	.	TRBJ1-1	.	TGCAGTGCGACGGGGGTCGGTGAAGCTTTCTTT	CSATGVGEAFF
TRBV15	17	.	TRBJ1-2	.	TGTGCCACCAGCCCCCTTAACAGTCTCTCCGGGGGCTATGGCTACACCTTC	CATSPLNSLSGGYGYTF
TRBV15	17	TRBD1	TRBJ2-1	.	TGTGCCACCAGCAGAGGCTGGTCGGGACAGAGCTACAATGAGCAGTTCTTC	CATSRGWSGQSYNEQFF
TRBV7-2	15	.	TRBJ1-1	.	TGTGCCAGCAGCTTAACGGCGGTGAAGAACACTGAAGCTTTCTTT	CASSLTAVKNTEAFF
TRBV30	15	TRBD1	TRBJ2-1	.	TGTGCCTGGGATCCCTGGGACAGGGGCTACAATGAGCAGTTCTTC	CAWDPWDRGYNEQFF
TRBV7-6	14	TRBD1	TRBJ2-2	few	TGTGCCAGCAGCGCGGACAGGCCCTCCGGGGAGCTGTTTTTT	CASSADRPSGELFF
TRBV30	12	.	TRBJ2-5	.	TGTGCCTGGGGTGGGCAGGGGAAGACCCAGTACTTC	CAWGGQGKTQYF
TRBV12-5	16	.	TRBJ1-2	.	TGTGCTAGTGGTTTGGTAGCGGGAGCCCCGTTCTATGGCTACACCTTC	CASGLVAGAPFYGYTF
TRBV27	13	.	TRBJ1-5	.	TGTGCCAGCAGTTTCAGGGATACTCAGCCCCAGCATTTT	CASSFRDTQPQHF
TRBV19	13	TRBD1	TRBJ1-2	once	TGTGCCAGTAGTTTCGGGACAGCCTATGGCTACACCTTC	CASSFGTAYGYTF
TRBV5-1	15	.	TRBJ2-7	.	TGCGCCAGCAGCTTGGGGCTAGGCGGCCTCTACGAGCAGTACTTC	CASSLGLGGLYEQYF
TRBV28	12	.	TRBJ1-3	.	TGTGCCAGCGTAGCAATGGAGAACACCATATATTTT	CASVAMENTIYF
TRBV12-5	13	.	TRBJ2-5	.	TGTGCTAGTGGTTTGGGGGCCCGGGAGACCCAGTACTTC	CASGLGARETQYF
TRBV7-9	12	.	TRBJ2-7	.	TGTGCCAGCAGCTTAGTGCGGGACGAGCAGTACTTC	CASSLVRDEQYF
TRBV10-1	12	.	TRBJ1-5	.	TGCGCCAGCAGTACAGGATATCAGCCCCAGCATTTT	CASSTGYQPQHF
TRBV7-9	14	.	TRBJ1-3	.	TGTGCCAGCAGCTTAACAACAGGGGGAAACACCATATATTTT	CASSLTTGGNTIYF
TRBV5-1	14	TRBD1	TRBJ1-5	.	TGCGCCAGCAGCTTACGGACAGGCACTCAGCCCCAGCATTTT	CASSLRTGTQPQHF
TRBV5-5	15	TRBD1	TRBJ1-1	.	TGTGCCAGCAGCTTGACCGGGACAGGGATAACTGAAGCTTTCTTT	CASSLTGTGITEAFF
TRBV10-3	14	TRBD1	TRBJ1-2	.	TGTGCCATCAGCCGGGACAGGGATTTCGGTGGCTACACCTTC	CAISRDRDFGGYTF
TRBV30	11	.	TRBJ1-2	.	TGTGCCTGGACAGCTAACTATGGCTACACCTTC	CAWTANYGYTF
TRBV6-5	14	TRBD1	TRBJ2-1	.	TGTGCCAGCAGTGGACAGGGTACGGGGCGGGAGCAGTTCTTC	CASSGQGTGREQFF
TRBV6-1	16	TRBD1	TRBJ1-2	.	TGTGCCAGCAGTGCTCTCGGACAGGGGCAGAACTATGGCTACACCTTC	CASSALGQGQNYGYTF
TRBV28	15	TRBD2	TRBJ2-5	.	TGTGCCAGCACCGAGATCCTAGCGGCTCAAGAGACCCAGTACTTC	CASTEILAAQETQYF
TRBV5-5	15	TRBD1	TRBJ2-7	.	TGTGCCAGCAGCTTGGTAGGACAGGGGGCCTACGAGCAGTACTTC	CASSLVGQGAYEQYF
TRBV25-1	12	TRBD1	TRBJ1-1	.	TGTGCCAGCAGTGGAAAGACAGGGTATGCTTTCTTT	CASSGKTGYAFF
TRBV19	13	TRBD1	TRBJ2-5	.	TGTGCCAGTAGTAGGACAGGGTCCGAGACCCAGTACTTC	CASSRTGSETQYF
TRBV27	14	TRBD1	TRBJ2-3	.	TGTGCCAGCAGTTACAGGGGTGTGGCTGATACGCAGTATTTT	CASSYRGVADTQYF
TRBV11-2	15	.	TRBJ1-1	.	TGTGCCAGCAGCTTATTCCCGGGACAAAACACTGAAGCTTTCTTT	CASSLFPGQNTEAFF
TRBV23-1	15	.	TRBJ1-3	.	TGCGCCAGCAGTCTGGACAGCCTCTCTGGAAACACCATATATTTT	CASSLDSLSGNTIYF
TRBV5-6	12	.	TRBJ2-4	.	TGTGCCAGCAGTCGGGGGGCTAACATTCAGTACTTC	CASSRGANIQYF
TRBV18	15	.	TRBJ1-4	.	TGTGCCAGCTCATCTGCGGGTTCCCGGGGGGAAAAACTGTTTTTT	CASSSAGSRGEKLFF
TRBV27	14	.	TRBJ1-5	.	TGTGCCAGCAGTTTATTTTGGGGCGGCCAGCCCCAGCATTTT	CASSLFWGGQPQHF